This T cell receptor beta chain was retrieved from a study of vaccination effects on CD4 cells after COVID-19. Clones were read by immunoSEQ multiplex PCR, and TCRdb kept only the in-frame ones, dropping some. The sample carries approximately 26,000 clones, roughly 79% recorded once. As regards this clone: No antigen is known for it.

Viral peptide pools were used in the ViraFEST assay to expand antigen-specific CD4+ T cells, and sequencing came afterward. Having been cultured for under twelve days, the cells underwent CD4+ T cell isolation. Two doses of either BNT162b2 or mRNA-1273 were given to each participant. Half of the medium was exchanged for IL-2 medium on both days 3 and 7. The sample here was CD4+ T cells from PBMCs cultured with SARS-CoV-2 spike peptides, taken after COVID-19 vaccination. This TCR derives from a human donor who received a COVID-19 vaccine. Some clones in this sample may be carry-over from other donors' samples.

Here the CDR3 reads CASSDPGTGSSYEQYV. In DNA, the CDR3 is TGTGCCAGCAGTGACCCCGGGACGGGGAGCTCCTACGAGCAGTACGTC. The V gene is TRBV6-4, the J gene TRBJ2-7; tentatively, D is TRBD1 or TRBD2 (5 bases each). Between the trimmed V and J ends, which lost 2 bases and 0 bases, there was a span of 14 bases. CDR1 and CDR2 from the germline V gene are MRHNA and SNTAGT. The CDR3 consists of 16 residues.